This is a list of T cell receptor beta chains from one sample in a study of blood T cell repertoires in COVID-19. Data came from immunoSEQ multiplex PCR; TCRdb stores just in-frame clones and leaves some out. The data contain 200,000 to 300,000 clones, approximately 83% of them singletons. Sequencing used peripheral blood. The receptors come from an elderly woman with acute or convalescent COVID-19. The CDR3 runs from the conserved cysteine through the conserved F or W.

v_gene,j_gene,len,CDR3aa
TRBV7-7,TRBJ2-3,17,CASSLRGRGGVTDTQYF
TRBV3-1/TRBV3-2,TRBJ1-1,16,CASSQFVAAVNTEAFF
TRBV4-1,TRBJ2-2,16,CASSQQRTGDTGELFF
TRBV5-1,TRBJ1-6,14,CASSLRQNNSPLHF
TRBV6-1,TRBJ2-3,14,CASSEAVYGDTQYF
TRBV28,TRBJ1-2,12,CASRPTGYGYTF
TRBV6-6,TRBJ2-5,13,CVTSRDRQETQYF
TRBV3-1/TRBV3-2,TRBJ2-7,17,CASSQGRLAGESYEQYF
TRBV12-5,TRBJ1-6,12,CASGPDMSGLHF
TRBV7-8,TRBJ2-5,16,CASSSGTGGAFGSQYF
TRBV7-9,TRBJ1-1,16,CASSPGTGGVNTEAFF
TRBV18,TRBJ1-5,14,CASSGTGGMQPQHF
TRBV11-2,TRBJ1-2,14,CASSPSRANYGYTF
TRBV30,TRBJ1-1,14,CAWSPGLPNTEAFF
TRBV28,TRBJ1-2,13,CASSRGGGYGYTF
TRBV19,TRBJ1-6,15,CASSSRGTYNSPLHF
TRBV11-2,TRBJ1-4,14,CASSLSTGAEKLFF
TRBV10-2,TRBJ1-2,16,CASSDTVYDANYGYTF
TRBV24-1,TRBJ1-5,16,CATSGGQGVGNQPQHF
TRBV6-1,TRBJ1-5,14,CASSETSTSQPQHF
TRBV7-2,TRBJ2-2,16,CASSLDSGGLTGELFF
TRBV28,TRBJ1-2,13,CASSRPGVYGYTF
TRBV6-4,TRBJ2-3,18,CASSDSAGGPFGTDTQYF
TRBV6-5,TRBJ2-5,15,CASSYTDSSQETQYF
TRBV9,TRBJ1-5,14,CAPSEGVRNQPQHF